Below, 32 T cell receptor beta chains from the same sample are listed, as sequenced in a study of T-cell memory formation after mild COVID-19. TCRdb reprocessed the 5' RACE reads with MiXCR, giving one entry per CDR3 protein. The sample contains 400,000 to 450,000 distinct CDR3 sequences, more than 15% of which appear only once. Sequenced: PBMCs or a T cell subset sorted from them (not recorded which). The receptors shown here come from a man younger than 35 who had mild COVID-19 (a few samples of this study predate the infection). Cell type and time point are not known.

This rearrangement joins TRBV19 to TRBJ2-7, with D possibly being TRBD1 (6 bases). The germline V gene has CDR1 LNHDA and CDR2 SQIVND (reference sequence). This CDR3 contains 15 residues. The V and J ends lost 4 bases and 0 bases respectively, with 13 bases between them. CDR3 loop: CASSTRTARSYEQYF. The CDR3 DNA sequence: TGTGCCAGTAGTACGAGGACAGCTCGCTCCTACGAGCAGTACTTC.

The chain carries TRBV7-9 and TRBJ2-5; perhaps TRBD2 as D (6 bases). Germline V gene sequence: CDR1 SEHNR, CDR2 FQNEAQ (reference sequence). The germline V and J ends were trimmed by 5 bases and 5 bases, with 24 bases remaining between them. CDR3 length: 17 amino acids. CDR3 DNA: TGTGCCAGCAGCCCACTTGACGGTGCGGGGAAGGGGGAGACCCAGTACTTC. Encoded protein: CASSPLDGAGKGETQYF.

This rearrangement joins TRBV4-1 to TRBJ2-1, with no clear D. This CDR3 contains 15 residues. The ends were cut back, 4 bases at V and 9 bases at J, with 19 bases in the middle. Germline V gene sequence: CDR1 MGHRA, CDR2 YSYEKL. CDR3 coding DNA: TGCGCCAGCAGCCGAGTCCCAGGAATGGAGAGTGAGCAGTTCTTC. Translating gives CASSRVPGMESEQFF.

V is TRBV6-5 and J is TRBJ2-7; the match to TRBD1 covers 9 bases. The CDR3 runs 13 residues. The J segment lost 6 bases and the V segment lost 6 bases, leaving 6 bases of the junction unmatched. Germline assignment: CDR1 MNHEY and CDR2 SVGAGI. This CDR3 is CASSPGTGLEQYV. The CDR3 coding sequence is TGTGCCAGCAGCCCCGGGACAGGGCTCGAGCAGTACGTC.

CDR3 sequence (DNA): TGCAGTGCTGCAGGACAGGTTTACTATGGCTACACCTTC. Translating it yields CSAAGQVYYGYTF. The V and J genes are TRBV20-1 and TRBJ1-2; 7 positions agree with TRBD1. This CDR3 has 13 amino acids. CDR1 DFQATT and CDR2 SNEGSKA come from the germline V gene (reference sequence). Losses at the gene ends were 5 bases for V and 3 bases for J; bases not matched to a gene: 6.

This chain joins TRBV4-1 and TRBJ1-5; D may be TRBD1 (5 bases). This CDR3 spans 15 amino acids. Per germline, CDR1 MGHRA and CDR2 YSYEKL. The germline V and J ends were trimmed by 0 bases and 6 bases, with 12 bases remaining between them. CDR3 sequence (DNA): TGCGCCAGCAGCCAAGAGGGTACAGGACGTCAGCCCCAGCATTTT. This codes for CASSQEGTGRQPQHF.

This clonotype was counted between two and nine times. V gene TRBV4-1 combines with J gene TRBJ2-5; 9 bases align to TRBD2. CDR3 length: 16 amino acids. Germline lookup yields CDR1 MGHRA and CDR2 YSYEKL. V was clipped by 1 base and J by 3 bases; unmatched bases: 6. Written as DNA, the CDR3 is TGCGCCAGCAGCCAAGTCGGGCTAGCGGGGAAAGAGACCCAGTACTTC. This codes for CASSQVGLAGKETQYF.

The V call is TRBV6-5, the J call TRBJ1-4; 7 positions match TRBD1. The CDR3 totals 16 residues. The germline gives CDR1 MNHEY, CDR2 SVGAGI. V was clipped by 1 base and J by 3 bases; unmatched bases: 5. Written as DNA, the CDR3 is TGTGCCAGCAGTTACTTTATAGGACAGGCTAATGAAAAACTGTTTTTT. Amino acid sequence: CASSYFIGQANEKLFF.

Ten or more counts support this clonotype. The V gene is TRBV7-9, the J gene TRBJ2-7; D unclear. The CDR3 has 13 amino acids. V lost 6 bases, J lost 0 bases, and 9 bases lay in between. Germline V gene sequence: CDR1 SEHNR, CDR2 FQNEAQ (reference sequence). The CDR3 reads CASSGVGSYEQYV. The CDR3 DNA reads TGTGCCAGCAGTGGGGTGGGCTCCTACGAGCAGTACGTC.

This clonotype has only a few counts. The V gene is TRBV14, the J gene TRBJ2-1; 12 positions match TRBD2. The CDR3 is 16 amino acids. The ends lost 3 bases at V and 8 bases at J; junction bases unmatched: 8. Per germline, CDR1 SGHDN and CDR2 FVKESK. CDR3 sequence reads: CASSHSSGGVWDEQFF. The CDR3 nucleotides read TGTGCCAGCAGCCATTCTAGCGGGGGGGTCTGGGATGAGCAGTTCTTC.

This CDR3 reads CASSDFDRALRHEQYF. For the CDR3, the DNA is TGTGCCAGCAGCGACTTTGACCGGGCCCTTCGGCACGAGCAGTACTTC. The V call is TRBV6-5, the J call TRBJ2-7; D gene unclear. V was cut by 6 bases and J by 5 bases, with 23 bases left in between. Germline values: CDR1 MNHEY, CDR2 SVGAGI. The CDR3 spans 16 residues.

The rearrangement uses TRBV7-9 and TRBJ2-4, with 9 bases identical to TRBD2. Per germline, CDR1 SEHNR and CDR2 FQNEAQ (reference sequence). The CDR3 length is 15 residues. V shed 5 bases and J 8 bases; nucleotides not matched to a gene: 10. The CDR3 DNA is TGTGCCAGCAGCGTTAGCGGGGGACGCATCCACATTCAGTACTTC. This translates into CASSVSGGRIHIQYF. The complete variable domain, with remaining parts taken from reference TRBV7-9 and TRBJ2-4, reads DTGVSQNPRHKITKRGQNVTFRCDPISEHNRLYWYRQTLGQGPEFLTYFQNEAQLEKSRLLSDRFSAERPKGSFSTLEIQRTEQGDSAMYLCASSVSGGRIHIQYFGAGTRLSVL.

This clonotype turned up a few times. The chain has TRBV5-5 and TRBJ2-2; a possible D gene is TRBD1 (5 bases). Trimming pared 2 bases from V and 5 bases from J, leaving 16 bases between. Germline CDR1 reads SGHKS; CDR2 reads YYEKEE (reference sequence). The CDR3 runs 16 residues. The CDR3 DNA follows: TGTGCCAGCAGCTTTCTGCAGGGCCCTCCTACCGGGGAGCTGTTTTTT. Encoded protein: CASSFLQGPPTGELFF.

The chain is built from TRBV7-8 and TRBJ2-2; D is uncertain. V was shortened by 2 bases and J by 9 bases, with 4 bases between the two germline ends. The CDR3 has 11 residues. In germline, CDR1 is SGHVS, CDR2 FQNEAQ. In DNA, the CDR3 is TGTGCCAGCAGCTTACTCCGGGAGCTGTTTTTT. Its translation is CASSLLRELFF.

This clonotype came up once. The J gene is TRBJ2-7, the V gene TRBV10-1; 7 positions match TRBD1. Trimming removed 3 bases from V and 3 bases from J; junction bases left unmatched: 5. Per the germline V gene, CDR1 is WNHNN and CDR2 is SYGVQD (reference sequence). There are 14 residues in the CDR3. As DNA, the CDR3 is TGCGCCAGCAGTGAAGGGGACAGTCTCTACGAGCAGTACTTC. It encodes CASSEGDSLYEQYF.

This clonotype has ten or more counts. The rearrangement joins TRBV11-2 to TRBJ1-2, with TRBD1 matching 8 bases. Germline V CDR1 and CDR2: SGHAT, FQNNGV. Losses at the gene ends were 6 bases for V and 4 bases for J; bases not matched to a gene: 10. This CDR3 contains 15 residues. CDR3 amino acids: CASRQGEFTPYGYTF. DNA of the CDR3: TGTGCCAGCAGACAGGGGGAGTTTACCCCCTATGGCTACACCTTC.

This clonotype was seen a few times. For the CDR3, the DNA is TGTGCCAGCAGCTTGGGGCGCGGGGGGTCGCTAATCTCCTACGAGCAGTACTTC. Amino acid sequence: CASSLGRGGSLISYEQYF. The chain links TRBV5-6 to TRBJ2-7; TRBD2 aligns across 8 bases. This CDR3 has 18 residues. V was clipped by 0 bases and J by 0 bases; unmatched bases: 11. CDR1 is SGHDT and CDR2 is YYEEEE in the germline V gene.

A few counts support this clonotype. The chain couples TRBV4-1 to TRBJ2-1; tentatively, D is TRBD1 (6 bases). The V end lost 0 bases, the J end lost 4 bases, and 10 bases lay between the germline ends. The CDR3 extends over 15 amino acids. Per germline, CDR1 MGHRA and CDR2 YSYEKL. The CDR3 protein is CASSQDNRAYNEQFF. CDR3 DNA: TGCGCCAGCAGCCAAGATAACAGGGCATACAATGAGCAGTTCTTC.

Turning to this clonotype: At one end, the junction sequence differs from germline, possibly due to a read error. The rearrangement links TRBV7-7 to TRBJ2-2; a weak D match, TRBD1 (5 bases). Per germline, CDR1 SSHAT and CDR2 FNYEAQ (reference sequence). This CDR3 is built from 17 residues. Written as DNA, the CDR3 is TGTGCTAGCAGCCAGCCGCAGGGTGGGGAGAACACCGGGGAGCTGTTTTTT. Translation gives CASSQPQGGENTGELFF.

This clonotype appeared a few times. This sequence joins TRBV20-1 and TRBJ2-5; D is ambiguous. The germline V gene encodes CDR1 DFQATT and CDR2 SNEGSKA (reference sequence). The V end was cut by 3 bases, the J end by 5 bases, with 10 bases between. This CDR3 region has 12 residues. CDR3 sequence (DNA): TGCAGTGCTAGTGGTTCTAGTGAGACCCAGTACTTC. Protein product: CSASGSSETQYF.

In its sample, this clonotype was seen a few times. The J gene is TRBJ1-2, the V gene TRBV7-2; D remains unclear. This CDR3 region has 16 residues. Trimming pared 5 bases from V and 0 bases from J, leaving 16 bases between. The germline V gene has CDR1 SGHTA and CDR2 FQGNSA. The CDR3 coding sequence is TGTGCCAGCAGCCTGGACCGGAATACCGCTAACTATGGCTACACCTTC. Translating gives CASSLDRNTANYGYTF.

The genes are TRBV5-6 and TRBJ1-2; 7 positions agree with TRBD1. The germline gives CDR1 SGHDT, CDR2 YYEEEE. The CDR3 spans 15 residues. The V segment lost 6 bases and the J segment 6 bases; nucleotides outside the gene matches: 14. CDR3 loop: CASTEPNRGAHGYTF. The CDR3 nucleotides are TGTGCCAGCACGGAGCCGAACAGGGGCGCGCATGGCTACACCTTC.

This clonotype showed up just a few times. The chain is built from TRBV7-2 and TRBJ2-5; 12 bases match TRBD2. CDR1 SGHTA and CDR2 FQGNSA come from the germline V gene. The CDR3 consists of 16 residues. V gave up 1 base and J gave up 1 base; unmatched junction bases: 1. The chain's CDR3 is CASSLVTSGGQETQYF. The CDR3 bases are TGTGCCAGCAGCTTAGTGACTAGCGGGGGCCAAGAGACCCAGTACTTC. Drawing the rest from reference TRBV7-2 and TRBJ2-5, the complete variable domain is GAGVSQSPSNKVTEKGKDVELRCDPISGHTALYWYRQSLGQGLEFLIYFQGNSAPDKSGLPSDRFSAERTGGSVSTLTIQRTQQEDSAVYLCASSLVTSGGQETQYFGPGTRLLVL.

This clonotype was seen more than once but under ten times. The chain links TRBV7-9 to TRBJ1-1; D is possibly TRBD1 (5 bases). This CDR3 is 16 amino acids long. V shed 5 bases and J shed 5 bases, with 21 bases lying between them. In germline, CDR1 is SEHNR, CDR2 FQNEAQ (reference sequence). In DNA form, the CDR3 reads TGTGCCAGCAGCCAATGGGAGGGGCTTTTAAAAACTGAAGCTTTCTTT. Its translation is CASSQWEGLLKTEAFF.

This clonotype was recorded a few times. The chain combines TRBV7-8 with TRBJ2-4, with a tentative D call TRBD1 (6 bases). Trimming shortened V by 3 bases and J by 7 bases, and 19 bases separated the two germline ends. Germline V CDR1 and CDR2: SGHVS, FQNEAQ. This CDR3 region has 16 residues. CDR3 sequence: CASSLGAVGVVNIQYF. The CDR3 bases are TGTGCCAGCAGCTTGGGGGCGGTTGGGGTTGTCAACATTCAGTACTTC.

This clonotype has a handful of counts. This chain uses TRBV15 with TRBJ2-4; possible D gene TRBD1, 6 bases. The germline gives CDR1 LNHNV, CDR2 YYDKDF (reference sequence). With 0 bases removed from V and 1 base from J, the gap between germline ends came to 10 bases. The CDR3 has 16 amino acids. The DNA of the CDR3 is TGTGCCACCAGCAGAGAAGGGGGTGCGGCCAAAAACATTCAGTACTTC. Translation gives CATSREGGAAKNIQYF.

This clonotype was seen a few times. The chain recombines TRBV4-3 with TRBJ2-5; 12 bases map to TRBD2. The CDR3 consists of 15 residues. Germline V gives CDR1 LGHNA, CDR2 YSLEER. Germline trimming cut 2 bases from V and 3 bases from J; bases unmatched to any gene: 1. The chain's CDR3 is CASSQRTSGEETQYF. The CDR3 coding sequence is TGCGCCAGCAGCCAAAGGACTAGCGGGGAAGAGACCCAGTACTTC.

V gene TRBV5-1 combines with J gene TRBJ1-5; D possibly corresponds to TRBD1 (6 bases). In germline, CDR1 is SGHRS, CDR2 YFSETQ. The CDR3 contains 14 residues. Trimming stripped 2 bases from V and 3 bases from J, with 9 bases between. DNA of the CDR3: TGCGCCAGCAGCTTACAGGGTAACAATCAGCCCCAGCATTTT. The encoded protein is CASSLQGNNQPQHF.

This clonotype was counted between two and nine times. The chain uses TRBV7-3 and TRBJ2-1; D could derive from TRBD1 or TRBD2 (6 bases each). CDR3 length equals 14 residues. The V and J ends lost 8 bases and 5 bases respectively, with 16 bases between them. Germline assignment: CDR1 SGHTA and CDR2 FQGTGA. The CDR3 region is CASARMGGDNEQFF. For the CDR3, the DNA is TGTGCCAGCGCCAGAATGGGGGGCGACAATGAGCAGTTCTTC.

This clonotype was seen a handful of times. The V gene is TRBV19, the J gene TRBJ1-1; 8 nucleotides agree with TRBD1. The V segment lost 9 bases and the J segment 7 bases; nucleotides outside the gene matches: 13. The CDR3 is 14 residues long. Per the germline V gene, CDR1 is LNHDA and CDR2 is SQIVND (reference sequence). The CDR3 region is CASCIAGGSGEAFF. CDR3 nucleotides: TGTGCCAGCTGCATAGCAGGGGGCTCGGGTGAAGCTTTCTTT.

The chain combines TRBV12-3 or TRBV12-4 with TRBJ2-2; D gene ambiguous. CDR3 length: 10 amino acids. Deletions cut 6 bases from V and 7 bases from J, with 3 bases between. CDR3 in DNA: TGTGCCAGCAGCATCGGGGAGCTGTTTTTT. It codes for CASSIGELFF.

This clonotype was detected ten times or more. This chain uses TRBV4-1 with TRBJ1-4; D ambiguous. Germline V gene sequence: CDR1 MGHRA, CDR2 YSYEKL. The CDR3 has 13 amino acids. Trimming removed 2 bases from V and 6 bases from J, with 7 bases in between. Written as DNA, the CDR3 is TGCGCCAGCAGCCAACGGGAAGATGAAAAACTGTTTTTT. Its translation is CASSQREDEKLFF.